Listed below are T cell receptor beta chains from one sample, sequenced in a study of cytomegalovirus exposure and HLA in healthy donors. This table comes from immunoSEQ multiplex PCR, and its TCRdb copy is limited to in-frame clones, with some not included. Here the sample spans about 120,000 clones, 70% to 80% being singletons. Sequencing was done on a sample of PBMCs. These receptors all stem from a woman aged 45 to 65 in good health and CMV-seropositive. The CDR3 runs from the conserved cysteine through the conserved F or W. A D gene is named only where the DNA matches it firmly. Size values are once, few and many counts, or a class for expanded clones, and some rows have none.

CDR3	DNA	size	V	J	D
CSARTGEKLFF	TGCAGTGCTAGAACAGGTGAAAAACTGTTTTTT	.	TRBV20-1	TRBJ1-4	.
CAWKAGGTDTQYF	TGTGCCTGGAAAGCGGGGGGGACAGATACGCAGTATTTT	.	TRBV30	TRBJ2-3	TRBD2
CASSPFGTGYYEQYF	TGTGCCAGCAGTCCATTTGGGACAGGTTATTACGAGCAGTACTTC	few	TRBV27	TRBJ2-7	TRBD1
CASSPAAQGMNTEAFF	TGTGCCAGCAGCCCCGCCGCCCAGGGCATGAACACTGAAGCTTTCTTT	.	TRBV4-2	TRBJ1-1	.
CASSYLRGSSPGELFF	TGTGCCAGCAGTTACTTGAGGGGGTCCTCCCCCGGGGAGCTGTTTTTT	once	TRBV6-5	TRBJ2-2	.
CASSLLIAGVTDEQFF	TGTGCCAGCAGTTTATTAATAGCGGGAGTCACGGATGAGCAGTTCTTC	few	TRBV27	TRBJ2-1	TRBD2
CASSASRGQGQGYTEAFF	TGTGCCAGCAGTGCGAGCCGTGGACAGGGTCAAGGGTACACTGAAGCTTTCTTT	.	TRBV6-1	TRBJ1-1	TRBD1
CASSDRTGNYGYTF	TGTGCCAGCAGTGATCGGACAGGGAACTATGGCTACACCTTC	.	TRBV6-5	TRBJ1-2	TRBD1
CASSQQVSYEQYF	TGCGCCAGCAGCCAACAGGTCAGCTACGAGCAGTACTTC	.	TRBV5-1	TRBJ2-7	.
CASSLRGTQQETQYF	TGCGCCAGCAGCTTAAGGGGGACCCAACAAGAGACCCAGTACTTC	.	TRBV5-1	TRBJ2-5	.
CASSPGQESLSGNTIYF	TGTGCCAGCAGCCCAGGACAGGAATCCCTTTCTGGAAACACCATATATTTT	.	TRBV11-1	TRBJ1-3	TRBD1
CASSTMEGNTEAFF	TGTGCCAGCAGCACGATGGAGGGGAACACTGAAGCTTTCTTT	few	TRBV4-2	TRBJ1-1	.
CAWRLAGAGGEQFF	TGTGCCTGGCGACTAGCGGGAGCTGGTGGTGAGCAGTTCTTC	.	TRBV30	TRBJ2-1	TRBD2
CASSKGAEGYNEQFF	TGTGCCAGCAGCAAAGGGGCCGAAGGCTACAATGAGCAGTTCTTC	few	TRBV5-4	TRBJ2-1	.
CASSRWSYEQYF	TGTGCCAGCAGCCGGTGGAGCTACGAGCAGTACTTC	once	TRBV6-1	TRBJ2-7	.
CASSPRAGAWTEAFF	TGTGCCAGCAGCCCGCGAGCGGGGGCGTGGACTGAAGCTTTCTTT	.	TRBV4-2	TRBJ1-1	.
CASAHYRGGTEAFF	TGTGCCAGCGCGCACTACAGGGGTGGCACTGAAGCTTTCTTT	.	TRBV27	TRBJ1-1	TRBD1
CASRPLGVSGELFF	TGTGCCAGCAGGCCCCTCGGGGTTTCCGGGGAGCTGTTTTTT	.	TRBV2	TRBJ2-2	.
CAWRFRTTDGYTF	TGTGCCTGGAGGTTTAGGACAACCGATGGCTACACCTTC	.	TRBV30	TRBJ1-2	.
CASSDGTSGSKTQYF	TGTGCCAGCAGCGACGGGACTAGCGGGAGCAAGACCCAGTACTTC	.	TRBV9	TRBJ2-5	TRBD2
CSAYYSSTDTQYF	TGCAGCGCATACTATTCTAGCACAGATACGCAGTATTTT	.	TRBV29-1	TRBJ2-3	.
CAISEGGGGATYEQYF	TGTGCCATCAGTGAGGGAGGCGGAGGGGCTACCTACGAGCAGTACTTC	.	TRBV10-3	TRBJ2-7	.
CSVEEGASTDTQYF	TGCAGCGTTGAGGAGGGGGCAAGCACAGATACGCAGTATTTT	.	TRBV29-1	TRBJ2-3	.
CASGPSGGDTQYF	TGTGCCAGCGGCCCGAGCGGGGGAGATACCCAGTACTTC	.	TRBV5-4	TRBJ2-5	TRBD2
CAWTHGQPLNTIYF	TGTGCCTGGACCCATGGACAGCCTCTGAACACCATATATTTT	.	TRBV30	TRBJ1-3	.